What follows are 21 T cell receptor beta chains derived from one specimen sequenced in a study of human T cells and chemical hapten exposure. This sample's time point: patch test 1, 2 weeks after DPC sensitization. Described treatment: therapeutic diphenylcyclopropenone sensitization with weekly scalp DPC. TCRdb ran MiXCR on the RACE reads and lists one entry per CDR3 protein. The table includes fewer than 95,000 distinct CDR3 sequences, roughly a tenth detected once. This specimen consisted of whole blood, obtained in connection with sensitization to the hapten diphenylcyclopropenone (DPC). The receptors were sampled from a man aged 35 to 55 with alopecia areata. Some clones in this sample may be carry-over from other donors' samples.

This clonotype turned up a few times. One end of the junction is discordant with germline, which a read error may explain. This chain connects TRBV12-3 or TRBV12-4 to TRBJ2-3; no clear D gene. This CDR3 spans 13 amino acids. The CDR3 coding sequence is TGTGCCAGCAGGTTAGATAGCACAGATACGCAGTATTTT. Translated, it gives CASRLDSTDTQYF.

As DNA, the CDR3 is TGCGCCAGCAGCGTAATATCAACTAATGAAAAACTGTTTTTT. Its translation is CASSVISTNEKLFF. V gene TRBV5-1 combines with J gene TRBJ1-4; no clear D. Trimming stripped 4 bases from V and 0 bases from J, with 7 bases between. This CDR3 has 14 amino acids. CDR1 SGHRS and CDR2 YFSETQ come from the germline V gene. The full variable domain, in which reference TRBV5-1 and TRBJ1-4 provide the parts outside the CDR3, is KAGVTQTPRYLIKTRGQQVTLSCSPISGHRSVSWYQQTPGQGLQFLFEYFSETQRNKGNFPGRFSGRQFSNSRSEMNVSTLELGDSALYLCASSVISTNEKLFFGSGTQLSVL.

This clonotype has a count of ten or more. The chain has TRBV29-1 and TRBJ1-1; 8 positions agree with TRBD1. This CDR3 region has 14 residues. The germline gives CDR1 SQVTM, CDR2 ANQGSEA. V shed 3 bases, J shed 5 bases, and the junction held 8 bases outside the gene matches. CDR3 sequence (DNA): TGCAGCGTTGACGCAGGGGGCGCGGGGACTGAAGCTTTCTTT. This translates into CSVDAGGAGTEAFF. Full variable domain (rest looked up from reference TRBV29-1 and TRBJ1-1): SAVISQKPSRDICQRGTSLTIQCQVDSQVTMMFWYRQQPGQSLTLIATANQGSEATYESGFVIDKFPISRPNLTFSTLTVSNMSPEDSSIYLCSVDAGGAGTEAFFGQGTRLTVV.

This clonotype was counted a few times. This chain joins TRBV10-3 and TRBJ2-2; D is unresolved. CDR1 ENHRY and CDR2 SYGVKD come from the germline V gene. V was pared by 5 bases and J by 1 base, with 11 bases between. There are 15 residues in the CDR3. DNA for the CDR3: TGTGCCATCAGTCCTGACCGCCTGAACACCGGGGAGCTGTTTTTT. Translation: CAISPDRLNTGELFF.

This clonotype occurred many times. This chain links TRBV7-2 with TRBJ2-4; D remains ambiguous. This CDR3 region has 13 residues. The germline V gene has CDR1 SGHTA and CDR2 FQGNSA. Trimming removed 3 bases from V and 5 bases from J, with 8 bases in between. The CDR3 loop reads CASSFNKENIQYF. CDR3 nucleotides: TGTGCCAGCAGCTTTAACAAAGAAAACATTCAGTACTTC.

The gene calls are TRBV20-1 and TRBJ2-2, with 8 positions matching TRBD1. With V trimmed by 1 base and J by 6 bases, 7 bases remained unmatched. Germline loops: CDR1 DFQATT, CDR2 SNEGSKA (reference sequence). There are 15 residues in the CDR3. CDR3 residues: CSARGSRDRPGELFF. CDR3 nucleotides: TGCAGTGCTAGAGGGAGTCGGGACAGGCCCGGGGAGCTGTTTTTT.

The chain links TRBV25-1 to TRBJ2-5, with TRBD2 as a possible D gene (5 bases). The CDR3 length is 14 residues. Deletions cut 6 bases from V and 4 bases from J, with 15 bases between. The germline V gene encodes CDR1 MGHDK and CDR2 SYGVNS. In DNA, the CDR3 is TGTGCCAGCAGGTCCCCGGGTGGAGGAGAGACCCAGTACTTC. It yields the protein CASRSPGGGETQYF.

This clonotype was observed a few times. This chain links TRBV7-8 with TRBJ1-1, with a tentative D call TRBD1 (6 bases). This CDR3 is built from 14 residues. Per the germline V gene, CDR1 is SGHVS and CDR2 is FQNEAQ. Deletions cut 1 base from V and 3 bases from J, with 9 bases between. The CDR3 loop is CASSLVAGDTEAFF. CDR3 nucleotide sequence: TGTGCCAGCAGCTTAGTGGCAGGGGACACTGAAGCTTTCTTT. The complete variable domain, with remaining parts taken from reference TRBV7-8 and TRBJ1-1, reads GAGVSQSPRYKVAKRGQDVALRCDPISGHVSLFWYQQALGQGPEFLTYFQNEAQLDKSGLPSDRFFAERPEGSVSTLKIQRTQQEDSAVYLCASSLVAGDTEAFFGQGTRLTVV.

Written as DNA, the CDR3 is TGCAGCGGAGGGGGGAACACTGAAGCTTTCTTT. The encoded protein is CSGGGNTEAFF. V is TRBV29-1 and J is TRBJ1-1; maybe TRBD1 (6 bases). Trimming removed 7 bases at V and 1 base at J, with 7 bases between. The CDR3 runs to 11 residues. CDR1 and CDR2 (germline): SQVTM, ANQGSEA.

In its sample, this clonotype was seen a few times. V usage is TRBV6-6 and J usage is TRBJ1-5; D might be TRBD1 (5 bases). Germline V gene sequence: CDR1 MNHNY, CDR2 SVGAGI (reference sequence). The CDR3 is 12 amino acids. V lost 8 bases and J lost 3, with 8 bases in between. For the CDR3, the DNA is TGTGCCAGCGGGGGGGTCAATCAGCCCCAGCATTTT. It translates to CASGGVNQPQHF.

This clonotype was observed a few times. J is TRBJ2-3 and V is TRBV3-1; 12 bases map to TRBD2. The CDR3 length is 15 residues. The germline V gene has CDR1 LGHDT and CDR2 YNNKEL (reference sequence). J lost 10 bases, V lost 4 bases, and 9 bases had no gene match. This chain's CDR3 is CASSPASGRAGAQYF. In DNA, the CDR3 is TGTGCCAGCAGCCCCGCTAGCGGGAGGGCCGGGGCGCAGTATTTT.

This clonotype was picked up many times. The germline gene is not matched at one end of the junction; a read error may be the cause. The chain uses TRBV20-1 and TRBJ2-2, with 10 bases matching TRBD2. Germline V gene data show CDR1 as DFQATT and CDR2 as SNEGSKA (reference sequence). This CDR3 region has 15 residues. CDR3 region: CSARKSSGSIKEVFF. The CDR3 bases are TGCAGTGCTAGAAAATCTAGCGGGAGCATTAAGGAGGTGTTTTTT.

The V and J genes are TRBV14 and TRBJ2-1; 13 nucleotides align to TRBD2. Per the germline V gene, CDR1 is SGHDN and CDR2 is FVKESK. The CDR3 is 15 amino acids. V shed 1 base and J 9 bases; nucleotides not matched to a gene: 3. CDR3 bases: TGTGCCAGCAGCCAAGGACTAGCGGGAGGAGGTGAGCAGTTCTTC. This sequence encodes CASSQGLAGGGEQFF.

In its sample, this clonotype was seen a few times. The CDR3 DNA sequence: TGTGCCAGCAGTCGGACTAGTAAGGATACGCAGTATTTT. Amino acid sequence: CASSRTSKDTQYF. The chain recombines TRBV6-2 or TRBV6-3 with TRBJ2-3, with TRBD2 matching 7 bases. The CDR3 has 13 amino acids. Trimming cost V 5 bases and J 6 bases; bases outside gene matches: 5. The germline V gene has CDR1 MNHEY and CDR2 SVGEGT.

This clonotype was observed many times. CDR3: CASSHPGRSKGEQYF. The CDR3 bases are TGCGCCAGCAGCCACCCGGGACGGAGTAAGGGAGAGCAGTACTTC. The chain links TRBV4-1 to TRBJ2-7; D possibly uses TRBD1 or TRBD2 (5 bases each). V lost 3 bases and J 7 bases, leaving 19 bases between the germline ends. The CDR3 is 15 residues long. Per germline, CDR1 MGHRA and CDR2 YSYEKL.

The V call is TRBV14, the J call TRBJ1-2, with 7 bases fitting TRBD1. CDR3 length: 13 residues. The J segment lost 4 bases and the V segment lost 4 bases, leaving 3 bases of the junction unmatched. Germline values: CDR1 SGHDN, CDR2 FVKESK. The CDR3 protein is CASSPGQIYGYTF. The CDR3 coding sequence is TGTGCCAGCAGCCCGGGACAGATCTATGGCTACACCTTC.

The V and J genes are TRBV10-3 and TRBJ2-2, with unresolved D. V was pared by 3 bases and J by 7 bases, with 21 bases between. Germline CDR1 and CDR2: ENHRY and SYGVKD. The CDR3 sequence is 17 residues long. This chain's CDR3 is CAISDQRGVVVGGELFF. DNA of the CDR3: TGTGCCATCAGTGATCAGAGAGGCGTAGTTGTCGGCGGGGAGCTGTTTTTT.

This clonotype was counted only a few times. The DNA of the CDR3 is TGTGCCAGCAGTTCGGTAGTGGCACAAAGAAGCACTGAAGCTTTCTTT. It yields the protein CASSSVVAQRSTEAFF. The chain uses TRBV6-6 and TRBJ1-1, with D hard to call. Germline CDR1 reads MNHNY; CDR2 reads SVGAGI (reference sequence). The CDR3 consists of 16 residues. V was trimmed by 4 bases and J by 4 bases, leaving 19 bases between them.

This clonotype was found a few times. The J gene is TRBJ2-6, the V gene TRBV6-2 or TRBV6-3, with TRBD1 matching over 7 bases. CDR1 MNHEY and CDR2 SVGEGT come from the germline V gene. CDR3 length equals 16 residues. With 6 bases clipped from V and 0 bases from J, the junction kept 5 bases outside the gene matches. CDR3 region: CASSRTGNSGANVLTF. CDR3 nucleotide sequence: TGTGCCAGCAGCCGGACAGGTAACTCTGGGGCCAACGTCCTGACTTTC.

This clonotype occurred a few times. V is TRBV27 and J is TRBJ2-5; possibly TRBD2 for D (5 bases). This CDR3 is 16 amino acids long. The V end was cut by 6 bases, the J end by 2 bases, with 19 bases between. CDR1 is MNHEY and CDR2 is SMNVEV in the germline V gene (reference sequence). In DNA form, the CDR3 reads TGTGCCAGCAGAAAACGGGAAGTGCCCTTTCAAGAGACCCAGTACTTC. This translates into CASRKREVPFQETQYF.

Many counts were recorded for this clonotype. The V call is TRBV4-3, the J call TRBJ1-6; no clear D. The CDR3 contains 13 residues. Germline CDR1 and CDR2: LGHNA and YSLEER. Trimming left V 1 base short and J 8 bases short, with 6 bases between. DNA for the CDR3: TGCGCCAGCAGCCAAGCCCAGCATTCACCCCTCCACTTT. It specifies CASSQAQHSPLHF.